The 29 T cell receptor beta chains below come from one sample, sequenced in a study of regulatory T cells in long-lasting Graves disease. Libraries of TCR beta came from iRepertoire HTBI primers plus Arm-PCR of CDR3 regions. TCRdb re-called the multiplex PCR reads with MiXCR, one entry per CDR3 protein. The sample has 400,000 or so distinct CDR3 sequences, 20% seen once. The sample's time point: persistent/refractory GD, antithyroid drugs over 5 years with positive TRAb. With RNA extracted from PBMCs as input, the TCR library was made. The sequences come from peripheral blood mononuclear cells (PBMCs), collected when the disease was refractory, from a patient treated with antithyroid drugs. These receptor sequences come from a female donor with Graves disease.

This clonotype has a count of ten or more. The chain joins TRBV7-2 to TRBJ2-2, with TRBD2 matching over 8 bases. Germline V gene sequence: CDR1 SGHTA, CDR2 FQGNSA. Trimming at V came to 5 bases and at J to 2 bases, leaving 7 bases not matched to a gene. The length of the CDR3 is 16 residues. The CDR3 protein is CASSQPSGLNTGELFF. The CDR3 bases are TGTGCCAGCAGCCAGCCTAGCGGGCTTAACACCGGGGAGCTGTTTTTT.

This clonotype has ten or more counts. The gene calls are TRBV28 and TRBJ2-5, with 12 bases matching TRBD2. CDR3 length: 17 residues. The V and J ends lost 3 bases and 5 bases, in that order; junction bases with no gene match: 10. Germline CDR1 and CDR2: MDHEN and SYDVKM. The CDR3: CASSFGLAGGPGETQYF. CDR3 in DNA: TGTGCCAGCAGTTTTGGGCTAGCGGGAGGGCCTGGCGAGACCCAGTACTTC.

This clonotype was observed many times. The chain recombines TRBV27 with TRBJ2-5, with 8 bases fitting TRBD2. The V gene end was trimmed by 6 bases and the J gene end by 0 bases; junction bases not matched to a gene: 18. This CDR3 contains 19 residues. Germline lookup yields CDR1 MNHEY and CDR2 SMNVEV (reference sequence). The chain's CDR3 is CASSPLGLGERGYQETQYF. The CDR3 DNA reads as TGTGCCAGCAGCCCCCTCGGACTAGGGGAGCGGGGGTACCAAGAGACCCAGTACTTC.

This clonotype was observed many times. This chain links TRBV3-1 with TRBJ1-1; perhaps TRBD1 as D (6 bases). CDR3 size: 15 residues. V lost 3 bases and J 5 bases, leaving 16 bases between the germline ends. CDR1 and CDR2 from the germline V gene are LGHDT and YNNKEL (reference sequence). In nucleotides, the CDR3 is TGTGCCAGCAGCCAGGGGGGGGCTGGACGAACTGAAGCTTTCTTT. This sequence encodes CASSQGGAGRTEAFF.

V usage is TRBV30 and J usage is TRBJ1-5, with D possibly being TRBD1 (6 bases). Germline CDR1 and CDR2: GTSNPN and SVGIG (reference sequence). The CDR3 spans 12 residues. V lost 5 bases to trimming and J lost 6 bases, with 11 bases between them. In nucleotides, the CDR3 is TGTGCCTGGGGTGGGGGGGCTCAGCCCCAGCATTTT. It codes for CAWGGGAQPQHF.

In this sample, this clonotype turned up a few times. V and J are TRBV29-1 and TRBJ2-7, with TRBD1 as a possible D gene (7 bases). CDR3 size: 11 residues. V was pared by 6 bases and J by 9 bases, with 15 bases between. The germline V gene has CDR1 SQVTM and CDR2 ANQGSEA. The CDR3 protein is CSVHQGGGQYF. CDR3 nucleotides: TGCAGCGTACACCAGGGGGGTGGGCAGTACTTC.

This clonotype was detected only a few times. The chain recombines TRBV28 with TRBJ1-3; D may be TRBD1 (6 bases). This CDR3 is built from 12 residues. The germline V gene has CDR1 MDHEN and CDR2 SYDVKM. Deletions cut 4 bases from V and 14 bases from J, with 15 bases between. CDR3 sequence: CASSSGQKDLYF. CDR3 coding DNA: TGTGCCAGCAGTTCTGGACAGAAAGATTTATATTTT.

This chain joins TRBV6-1 and TRBJ1-1, with a weak D call TRBD1 (5 bases). The V end lost 2 bases, the J end lost 0 bases, and 19 bases lay between the germline ends. Looked up from germline, CDR1 is MNHNS and CDR2 is SASEGT. This CDR3 spans 18 amino acids. CDR3: CASSEWELGDHMNTEAFF. CDR3 bases: TGTGCCAGCAGTGAATGGGAACTCGGGGACCACATGAACACTGAAGCTTTCTTT.

J is TRBJ2-6 and V is TRBV12-5; D is ambiguous. V lost 4 bases and J 2 bases, leaving 6 bases between the germline ends. The CDR3 runs 14 residues. Germline assignment: CDR1 LGHNT and CDR2 FRNRAP. Here the CDR3 reads CASGSPPGANVLTF. The CDR3 DNA is TGTGCTAGTGGTTCCCCCCCTGGGGCCAACGTCCTGACTTTC.

The chain has TRBV5-8 and TRBJ2-3; possibly TRBD1 or TRBD2 for D (6 bases each). Germline lookup yields CDR1 SGHTS and CDR2 YDEGEE. V gave up 1 base and J gave up 4 bases, with 13 bases separating them. This CDR3 contains 15 residues. The DNA for the CDR3 is TGTGCCAGCAGCTTGACGGGGGCTTATGCAGATACGCAGTATTTT. Translation gives CASSLTGAYADTQYF.

The chain's CDR3 is CASSPDSPRDEQYF. DNA of the CDR3: TGCGCCAGCAGCCCTGACAGCCCCCGCGACGAGCAGTACTTC. The rearrangement joins TRBV5-1 to TRBJ2-7; possible D gene TRBD1, 5 bases. The V gene lost 4 bases and the J gene lost 5 bases, with 16 bases spanning the gap. The CDR3 has 14 residues. Per the germline V gene, CDR1 is SGHRS and CDR2 is YFSETQ.

As regards this clonotype: A much larger clone is a single base away; this may be a read error. The rearrangement joins TRBV20-1 to TRBJ2-7, with 7 bases matching TRBD2. Germline lookup yields CDR1 DFQATT and CDR2 SNEGSKA (reference sequence). The CDR3 extends over 13 amino acids. This CDR3 reads CSARTGGPYGQYF. The CDR3 region has the DNA TGCAGTGCTAGGACGGGAGGCCCCTACGGGCAGTACTTC.

This clonotype was picked up a small number of times. V usage is TRBV6-2 or TRBV6-3 and J usage is TRBJ2-2, with 7 bases that match TRBD2. The germline V gene encodes CDR1 MNHEY and CDR2 SVGEGT. The CDR3 contains 14 residues. V was clipped by 5 bases and J by 4 bases; unmatched bases: 4. This CDR3 is CASSRDYGTGELFF. CDR3 coding DNA: TGTGCCAGCAGTCGGGACTATGGCACCGGGGAGCTGTTTTTT.

The rearrangement links TRBV6-2 or TRBV6-3 to TRBJ2-1; 8 bases agree with TRBD1. The CDR3 has 14 amino acids. CDR1 and CDR2 (germline): MNHEY, SVGEGT. J was trimmed by 9 bases and V by 8 bases; bases with no gene match: 12. The CDR3 loop is CASHPGGLQTEQFF. In DNA form, the CDR3 reads TGTGCCAGCCACCCAGGGGGCCTCCAGACTGAGCAGTTCTTC.

The chain couples TRBV18 to TRBJ1-6, with no clear D. The CDR3 has 16 amino acids. With 0 bases removed from V and 7 bases from J, the gap between germline ends came to 13 bases. The germline CDR1 and CDR2 sequences are KGHSH and LQKENI. Here the CDR3 reads CASSPPNTQRNSPLHF. In DNA form, the CDR3 reads TGTGCCAGCTCACCACCGAATACACAAAGGAATTCACCCCTCCACTTT.

This clonotype was seen ten or more times. The CDR3 nucleotides read TGTGCCAGCAGTCCCGACAGCGTCGGGGTGGCGACGAAAGAGACCCAGTACTTC. Encoded protein: CASSPDSVGVATKETQYF. The rearrangement joins TRBV2 to TRBJ2-5; D possibly matches TRBD1 or TRBD2 (5 bases each). The germline V gene has CDR1 SNHLY and CDR2 FYNNEI. This CDR3 is built from 18 residues. V lost 5 bases and J 3 bases, leaving 25 bases between the germline ends.

A few counts support this clonotype. The genes are TRBV10-2 and TRBJ1-4; D possibly corresponds to TRBD1 (5 bases). V was cut by 0 bases and J by 11 bases, with 19 bases left in between. The CDR3 runs to 16 residues. Germline CDR1 and CDR2: WSHSY and SAAADI. The CDR3 region is CASSESGRGPAEKLFF. CDR3 nucleotide sequence: TGCGCCAGCAGTGAGTCAGGGAGGGGCCCAGCTGAGAAACTGTTTTTT.

This clonotype was recorded once. CDR3 sequence (DNA): TGTGCCAGCAGCGAAATTTACGCGGGAGGACACAATGAGCAGTTCTTC. Amino acid sequence: CASSEIYAGGHNEQFF. J is TRBJ2-1 and V is TRBV11-2; TRBD2 aligns across 8 bases. Unmatched junction bases numbered 11, after V lost 5 bases and J lost 5 bases. CDR3 length: 16 residues. Germline loops: CDR1 SGHAT, CDR2 FQNNGV.

This clonotype was counted at least ten times. The chain couples TRBV20-1 to TRBJ1-2; D may be TRBD1 (5 bases). The CDR3 sequence is 15 residues long. V was shortened by 5 bases and J by 8 bases, with 24 bases between the two germline ends. Germline values: CDR1 DFQATT, CDR2 SNEGSKA (reference sequence). The DNA of the CDR3 is TGCAGTGCTGGGAAGGGGCAGGCCACTACGTTGGGCTACACCTTC. It yields the protein CSAGKGQATTLGYTF.

This clonotype showed up just a few times. The rearrangement links TRBV15 to TRBJ1-3; tentatively, D is TRBD1 (6 bases). The germline V and J ends were trimmed by 0 bases and 1 base, with 10 bases remaining between them. The CDR3 length is 16 residues. The V gene's germline CDR1 is LNHNV and CDR2 YYDKDF (reference sequence). CDR3 sequence: CATSRDRTASGNTIYF. The CDR3 DNA reads as TGTGCCACCAGCAGAGATCGGACAGCTTCTGGAAACACCATATATTTT. Using reference TRBV15 and TRBJ1-3 for the parts outside the CDR3, the full variable domain is DAMVIQNPRYQVTQFGKPVTLSCSQTLNHNVMYWYQQKSSQAPKLLFHYYDKDFNNEADTPDNFQSRRPNTSFCFLDIRSPGLGDTAMYLCATSRDRTASGNTIYFGEGSWLTVV.

This clonotype was picked up many times. The V and J genes are TRBV28 and TRBJ2-2; D not resolved. The CDR3 consists of 12 residues. Per the germline V gene, CDR1 is MDHEN and CDR2 is SYDVKM. V was clipped by 6 bases and J by 4 bases, with 6 bases between them. The DNA of the CDR3 is TGTGCCAGCAGATACCTCACCGGGGAGCTGTTTTTT. It is translated as CASRYLTGELFF.

The chain combines TRBV20-1 with TRBJ1-2, with TRBD1 identical over 8 bases. The CDR3 contains 16 residues. Germline lookup yields CDR1 DFQATT and CDR2 SNEGSKA (reference sequence). V lost 6 bases and J lost 2; bases outside the gene matches: 14. The CDR3 here is CSAPGVRGPPNYGYTF. The CDR3 nucleotides read TGCAGTGCCCCTGGGGTCAGGGGGCCACCCAACTATGGCTACACCTTC.

CDR3 sequence reads: CASSFGGRSNQPQHF. In DNA, the CDR3 is TGTGCCAGCAGTTTCGGGGGCAGAAGCAATCAGCCCCAGCATTTT. The chain couples TRBV12-3 or TRBV12-4 to TRBJ1-5; perhaps TRBD1 as D (6 bases). With 3 bases removed from V and 1 base from J, the gap between germline ends came to 10 bases. This CDR3 comprises 15 residues.

Only a few counts were recorded for this clonotype. The V gene is TRBV6-9, the J gene TRBJ1-2, with D perhaps matching TRBD1 (6 bases). The CDR3 has 15 amino acids. Germline V gene lookup returns CDR1 MNHGY and CDR2 SVAAGI. Trimming took off 3 bases at V and 7 bases at J, with 18 bases between the two ends. This chain's CDR3 is CASSYGAGVPGGYTF. CDR3 DNA: TGTGCCAGCAGTTACGGGGCAGGGGTCCCCGGTGGCTACACCTTC.

This clonotype was seen only a few times. Here the CDR3 DNA reads TGTGCCAGCACCAACCCCAGGAGGGGTGCAGCTTTCTTT. Protein product: CASTNPRRGAAFF. This chain links TRBV27 with TRBJ1-1; TRBD1 is a possible D gene (5 bases). Trimming cost V 7 bases and J 10 bases, with 19 bases left between them. Germline V gene lookup returns CDR1 MNHEY and CDR2 SMNVEV (reference sequence). This CDR3 is built from 13 residues.

This clonotype was seen only a few times. This chain connects TRBV6-1 to TRBJ1-5; 9 bases agree with TRBD1. The germline CDR1 and CDR2 sequences are MNHNS and SASEGT. V lost 5 bases, J lost 3 bases, and 11 bases stayed unmatched. This CDR3 is built from 17 residues. For the CDR3, the DNA is TGTGCCAGCAGTACGGGAAGTACAGGGGGCTTCAATCAGCCCCAGCATTTT. Translated: CASSTGSTGGFNQPQHF.

This clonotype appeared a few times. One base away lies a much larger clone, so this may be a sequencing read error. This sequence joins TRBV7-2 and TRBJ2-2, with D possibly being TRBD1 (6 bases). CDR3 length: 13 residues. Germline lookup yields CDR1 SGHTA and CDR2 FQGNSA. V lost 5 bases and J 5 bases, leaving 9 bases between the germline ends. DNA for the CDR3: TGTGCCAGCAGCCATACAGGGACCGGGGAGCTGTTTTTT. It is translated as CASSHTGTGELFF.

Many counts were recorded for this clonotype. The chain employs TRBV6-1 and TRBJ1-5; D not resolved. The V and J ends lost 0 bases and 10 bases respectively, with 13 bases between them. CDR3 size: 14 residues. Germline CDR1 reads MNHNS; CDR2 reads SASEGT. Here the CDR3 reads CASSEARETSPQHF. The CDR3 DNA follows: TGTGCCAGCAGTGAAGCTAGGGAGACCAGCCCCCAGCATTTT.

Remarks on this clonotype: A clone one base away is much larger, so this may be a read error. This likely comes from a read error, as the CDR3 has no conserved phenylalanine or tryptophan at its end. The chain combines TRBV28 with TRBJ2-7, with D unclear. V lost 4 bases and J lost 3, with 7 bases in between. CDR1 and CDR2 (germline): MDHEN, SYDVKM. The CDR3 sequence is 12 residues long. The CDR3 coding sequence is TGTGCCAGCAGTTCCTGGGACTACGAGCAGTACTCC. It codes for CASSSWDYEQYS.